This TCR beta chain was obtained from a study of T-cell memory formation after mild COVID-19. Background on the study: Each donor largely had its own TCR clusters.

Constant-segment primers and 5'RACE yielded cDNA libraries for TCR alpha and TCR beta, each carrying sample barcodes and UMIs. TCRdb reprocessed the 5' RACE reads with MiXCR, giving one entry per CDR3 protein. The sample yields 400,000 to 550,000 distinct CDR3 sequences, roughly 23% seen once. V lost 3 bases to trimming and J lost 2 bases; unmatched junction nucleotides: 9. The germline V gene encodes CDR1 DFQATT and CDR2 SNEGSKA (reference sequence). This CDR3 is built from 15 residues. The study, taken as a whole, reports: Cross-reactive memory seemingly joined, as some responding clones were found in pre-infection memory. Contracting clones, day 15 to 85, had balanced CD4/CD8, and later expanders favored CD4+.

This clonotype was picked up a small number of times. What it binds is unknown. The source of this sequence is an adult woman who had mild COVID-19 (a few samples of this study predate the infection). Cell type and time point are not known. The J gene is TRBJ2-7, the V gene TRBV20-1, with 8 bases identical to TRBD1. The specimen sequenced was PBMCs or a T cell subset sorted from them (not recorded which). The chain's CDR3 is CSASSYGTGTYEQYF. CDR3 in DNA: TGCAGTGCTAGCTCTTACGGGACAGGAACCTACGAGCAGTACTTC.